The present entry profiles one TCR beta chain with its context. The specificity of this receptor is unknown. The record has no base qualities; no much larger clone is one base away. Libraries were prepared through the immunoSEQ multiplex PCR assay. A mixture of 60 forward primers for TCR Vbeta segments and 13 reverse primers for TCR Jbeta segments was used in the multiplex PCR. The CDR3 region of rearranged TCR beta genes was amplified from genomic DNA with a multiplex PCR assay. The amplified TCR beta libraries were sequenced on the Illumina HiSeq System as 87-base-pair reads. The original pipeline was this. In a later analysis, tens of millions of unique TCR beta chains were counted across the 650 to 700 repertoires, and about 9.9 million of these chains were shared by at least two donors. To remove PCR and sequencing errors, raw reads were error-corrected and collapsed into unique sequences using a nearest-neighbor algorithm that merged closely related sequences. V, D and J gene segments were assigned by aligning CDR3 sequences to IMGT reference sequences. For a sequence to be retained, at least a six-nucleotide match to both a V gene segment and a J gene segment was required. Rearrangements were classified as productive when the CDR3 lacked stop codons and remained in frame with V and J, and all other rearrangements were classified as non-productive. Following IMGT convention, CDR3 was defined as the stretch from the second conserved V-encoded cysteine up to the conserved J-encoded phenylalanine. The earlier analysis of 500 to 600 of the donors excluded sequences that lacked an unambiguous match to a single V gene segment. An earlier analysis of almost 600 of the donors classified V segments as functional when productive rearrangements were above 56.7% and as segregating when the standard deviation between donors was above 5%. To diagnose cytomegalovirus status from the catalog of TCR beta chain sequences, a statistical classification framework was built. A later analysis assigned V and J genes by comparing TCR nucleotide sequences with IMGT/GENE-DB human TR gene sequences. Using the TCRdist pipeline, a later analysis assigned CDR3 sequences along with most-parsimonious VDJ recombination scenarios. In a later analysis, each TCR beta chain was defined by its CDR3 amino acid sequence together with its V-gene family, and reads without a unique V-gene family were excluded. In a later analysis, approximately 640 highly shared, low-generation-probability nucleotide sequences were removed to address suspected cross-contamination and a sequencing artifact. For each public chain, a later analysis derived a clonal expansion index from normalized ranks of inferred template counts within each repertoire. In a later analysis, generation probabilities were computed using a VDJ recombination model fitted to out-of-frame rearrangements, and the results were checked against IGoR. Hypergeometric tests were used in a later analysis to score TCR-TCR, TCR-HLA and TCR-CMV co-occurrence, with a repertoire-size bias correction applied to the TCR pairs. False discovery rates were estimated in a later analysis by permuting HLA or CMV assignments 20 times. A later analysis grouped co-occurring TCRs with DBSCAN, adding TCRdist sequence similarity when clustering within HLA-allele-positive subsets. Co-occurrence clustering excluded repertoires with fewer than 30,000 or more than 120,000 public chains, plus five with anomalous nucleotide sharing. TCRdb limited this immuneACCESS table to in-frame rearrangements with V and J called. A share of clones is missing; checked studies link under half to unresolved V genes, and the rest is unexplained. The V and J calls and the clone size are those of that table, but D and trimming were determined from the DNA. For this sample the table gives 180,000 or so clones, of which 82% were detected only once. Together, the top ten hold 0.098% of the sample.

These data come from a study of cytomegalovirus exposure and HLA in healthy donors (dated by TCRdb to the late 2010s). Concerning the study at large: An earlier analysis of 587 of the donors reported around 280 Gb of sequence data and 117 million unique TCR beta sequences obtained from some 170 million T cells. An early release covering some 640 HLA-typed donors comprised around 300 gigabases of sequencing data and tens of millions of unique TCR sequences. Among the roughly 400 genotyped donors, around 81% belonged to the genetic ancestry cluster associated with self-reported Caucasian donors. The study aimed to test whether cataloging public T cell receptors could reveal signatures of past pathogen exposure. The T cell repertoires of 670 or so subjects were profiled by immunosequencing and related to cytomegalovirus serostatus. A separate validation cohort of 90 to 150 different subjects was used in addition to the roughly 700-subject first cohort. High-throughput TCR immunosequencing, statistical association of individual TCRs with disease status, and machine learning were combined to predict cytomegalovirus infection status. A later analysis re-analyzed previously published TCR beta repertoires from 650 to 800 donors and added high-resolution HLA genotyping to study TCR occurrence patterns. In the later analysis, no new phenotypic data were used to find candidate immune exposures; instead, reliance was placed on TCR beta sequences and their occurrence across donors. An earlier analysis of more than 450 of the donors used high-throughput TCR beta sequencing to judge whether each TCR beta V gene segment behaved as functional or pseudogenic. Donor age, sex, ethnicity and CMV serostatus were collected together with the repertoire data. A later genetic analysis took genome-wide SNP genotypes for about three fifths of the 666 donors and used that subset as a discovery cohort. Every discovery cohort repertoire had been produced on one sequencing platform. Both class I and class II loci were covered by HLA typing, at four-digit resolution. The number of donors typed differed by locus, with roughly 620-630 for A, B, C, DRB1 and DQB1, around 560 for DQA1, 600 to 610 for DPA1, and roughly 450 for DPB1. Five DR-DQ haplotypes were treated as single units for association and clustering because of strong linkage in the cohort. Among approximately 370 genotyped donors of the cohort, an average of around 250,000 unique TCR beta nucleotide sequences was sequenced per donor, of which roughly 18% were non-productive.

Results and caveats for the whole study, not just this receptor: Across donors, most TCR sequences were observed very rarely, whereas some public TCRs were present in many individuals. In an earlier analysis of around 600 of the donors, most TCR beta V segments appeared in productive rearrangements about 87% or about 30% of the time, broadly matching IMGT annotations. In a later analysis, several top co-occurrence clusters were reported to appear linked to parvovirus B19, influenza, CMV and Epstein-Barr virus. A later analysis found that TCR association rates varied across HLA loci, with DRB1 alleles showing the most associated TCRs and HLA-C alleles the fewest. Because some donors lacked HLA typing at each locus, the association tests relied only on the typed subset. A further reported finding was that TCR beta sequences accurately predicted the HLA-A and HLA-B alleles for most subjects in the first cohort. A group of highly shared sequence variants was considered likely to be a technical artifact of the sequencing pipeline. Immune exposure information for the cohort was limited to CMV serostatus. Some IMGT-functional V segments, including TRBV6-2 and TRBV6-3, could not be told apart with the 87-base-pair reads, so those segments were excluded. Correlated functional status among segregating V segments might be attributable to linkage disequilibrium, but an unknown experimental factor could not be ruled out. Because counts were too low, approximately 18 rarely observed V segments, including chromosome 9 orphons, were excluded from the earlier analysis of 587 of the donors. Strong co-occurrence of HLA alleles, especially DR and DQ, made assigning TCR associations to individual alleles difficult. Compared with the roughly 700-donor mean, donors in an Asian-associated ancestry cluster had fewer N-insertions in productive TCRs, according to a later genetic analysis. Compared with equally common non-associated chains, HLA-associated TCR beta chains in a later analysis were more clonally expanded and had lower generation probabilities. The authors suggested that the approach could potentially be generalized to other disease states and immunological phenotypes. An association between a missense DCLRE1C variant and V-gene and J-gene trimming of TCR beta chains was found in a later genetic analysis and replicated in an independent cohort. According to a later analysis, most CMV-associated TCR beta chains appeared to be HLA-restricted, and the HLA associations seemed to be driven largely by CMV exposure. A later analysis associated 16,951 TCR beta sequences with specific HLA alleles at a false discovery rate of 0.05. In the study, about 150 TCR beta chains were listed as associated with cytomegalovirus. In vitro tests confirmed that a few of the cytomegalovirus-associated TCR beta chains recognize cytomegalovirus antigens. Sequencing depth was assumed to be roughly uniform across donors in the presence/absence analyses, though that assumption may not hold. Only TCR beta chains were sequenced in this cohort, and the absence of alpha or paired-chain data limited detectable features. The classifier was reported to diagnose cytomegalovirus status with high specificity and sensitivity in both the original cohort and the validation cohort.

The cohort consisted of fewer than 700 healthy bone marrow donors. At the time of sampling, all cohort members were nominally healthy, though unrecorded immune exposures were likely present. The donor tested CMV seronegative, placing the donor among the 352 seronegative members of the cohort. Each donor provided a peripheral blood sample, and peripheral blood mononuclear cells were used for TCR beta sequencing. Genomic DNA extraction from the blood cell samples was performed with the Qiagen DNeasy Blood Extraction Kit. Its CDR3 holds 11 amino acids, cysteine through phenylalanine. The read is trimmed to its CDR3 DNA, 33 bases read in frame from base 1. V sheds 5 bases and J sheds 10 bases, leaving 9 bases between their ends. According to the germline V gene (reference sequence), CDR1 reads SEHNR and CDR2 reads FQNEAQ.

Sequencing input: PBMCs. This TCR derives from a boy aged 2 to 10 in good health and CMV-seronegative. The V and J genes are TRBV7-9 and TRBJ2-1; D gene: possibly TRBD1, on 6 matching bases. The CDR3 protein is CASSTGTEQFF. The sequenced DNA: TGTGCCAGCAGCACCGGGACAGAGCAGTTCTTC.